The TCR beta chain described here comes from a study of OX40 agonist ivuxolimab in advanced cancers. Looking at the study overall: The costimulatory receptor OX40 (CD134) was targeted by ivuxolimab, a fully human IgG2 agonistic monoclonal antibody. Partial responses occurred in three dose-escalation patients, of whom one had hepatocellular carcinoma and two had cutaneous melanoma. Patients were allowed to have had prior anti-PD-1, anti-PD-L1 or anti-CTLA-4 therapy, and approximately 40% of the dose-escalation patients had been treated with checkpoint inhibitors. Among the roughly 50 dose-escalation patients, about 20 had hepatocellular carcinoma, 15 or so melanoma, 9 renal cell carcinoma and 9 head and neck cancer. Intravenous ivuxolimab was administered to patients every 2 weeks at six dose levels: 0.01, 0.1, 0.3, 1.5, 3 and 10 mg/kg. Peripheral TCRbeta sequencing was intended to test whether TCR sequence diversity was altered and clonal T-cell expansion was caused by ivuxolimab. The dose-escalation cohort was around 83% male with a mean age of about 54 years, ranging from roughly 23 to 85. The paper describes the monotherapy dose-escalation part (N ≈ 52 patients) of the phase I trial of ivuxolimab. Points the paper makes about the study in general: The antigen specificity of the clonally expanded peripheral T cells was not determined. After ivuxolimab, CD8+ T cells had more expanded clones than CD4+ T cells on average. Low levels of normalized T-cell clonal expansion were also seen in some patients who did not respond. In partial responders in the 0.1-3.0 mg/kg groups, normalized peripheral clonal expansion was found to be among the lowest, especially among CD8+ T cells. At doses from 0.1 to 3.0 mg/kg, clonal expansion was seen in both CD4+ and CD8+ blood T cells between baseline and week 6.

On this clone itself: Its antigen remains undetermined. Base qualities are not at hand, and no much larger clone is one base apart.

Genomic DNA was isolated from the sorted cells so that the TCRbeta CDR3 region could be sequenced. The immunoSEQ Assay was used to sequence the TCRbeta CDR3 regions. In its TCRdb copy, this immuneACCESS table keeps in-frame sequences only and misses some clones. Where compared with another copy, unresolved V genes explain less than half of these, and the others have no known cause. The table for this sample lists some 76,000 clones; around nine tenths of them were counted only once. The ten biggest clones cover around 0.8% of the sample. The V end loses 0 bases and the J end loses 9 bases, and a stretch of 17 bases separates them. From a lookup of the germline V gene, CDR1 and CDR2 are SGHRS and YFSETQ. Reading from cysteine to phenylalanine, the CDR3 counts 15 amino acids. The only DNA kept is the CDR3, 45 bases in frame from the first base. Patients with autoimmune disease history or receiving systemic immunosuppression were excluded from the trial. In every dose cohort, peripheral blood was drawn for TCR sequencing at baseline, cycle 4 day 1, and cycle 7 day 1. The samples were drawn from a first-in-human, open-label, multicenter phase I dose-escalation trial of ivuxolimab. Adults with locally advanced or metastatic melanoma, renal cell, hepatocellular, or head and neck squamous cell carcinoma were enrolled in the trial. Before TCR sequencing, CD4+ T cells and CD8+ T cells were sorted from peripheral blood as separate populations.

This specimen consisted of CD4+ or CD8+ T cells sorted from blood, obtained in a trial of the OX40 agonist ivuxolimab. The origin of this receptor is an adult with an advanced solid tumor such as melanoma, head and neck, liver or kidney cancer. This chain is built from TRBV5-1 and TRBJ2-3; the D segment might be TRBD1 or TRBD2, since each matches 6 bases. This receptor has the CDR3 CASSLEIGGTGTQYF. The DNA sequence follows: TGCGCCAGCAGCTTGGAAATCGGGGGCACAGGAACGCAGTATTTT. This CDR3, with the reference TRBV5-1 and TRBJ2-3 proteins standing in past its ends, gives the full variable domain KAGVTQTPRYLIKTRGQQVTLSCSPISGHRSVSWYQQTPGQGLQFLFEYFSETQRNKGNFPGRFSGRQFSNSRSEMNVSTLELGDSALYLCASSLEIGGTGTQYFGPGTRLTVL.